The 21 T cell receptor beta chains below come from one sample, sequenced in a study of human T cells and chemical hapten exposure. Time point in this sample: patch test 1, 2 weeks after DPC sensitization. The treatment was: therapeutic diphenylcyclopropenone sensitization with weekly scalp DPC. MiXCR was run by TCRdb on the RACE reads, yielding one entry per CDR3 protein. The sample lists 300,000 to 350,000 distinct CDR3 sequences, approximately 6.3% seen once, with 8.4% in the top ten. Sample: whole blood, taken in connection with sensitization to the hapten diphenylcyclopropenone (DPC). These receptor sequences come from a woman aged 18-29 years with alopecia areata. Some clones in this sample may be carry-over from other donors' samples.

This clonotype was detected a few times. This sequence joins TRBV5-1 and TRBJ2-7; D not resolved. V was shortened by 4 bases and J by 4 bases, with 18 bases between the two germline ends. Germline V gene sequence: CDR1 SGHRS, CDR2 YFSETQ. This CDR3 contains 15 residues. CDR3: CASSPDVGLGYEQYF. CDR3 DNA sequence: TGCGCCAGCAGCCCGGACGTGGGTCTAGGGTACGAGCAGTACTTC.

This rearrangement joins TRBV6-5 to TRBJ2-3; D gene unclear. V was cut by 6 bases and J by 4 bases, with 20 bases left in between. Germline lookup yields CDR1 MNHEY and CDR2 SVGAGI. This CDR3 has 16 amino acids. The DNA for the CDR3 is TGTGCCAGCAGCCATTACGCCCCAGGTTCTGCAGATACGCAGTATTTT. Protein sequence: CASSHYAPGSADTQYF.

The CDR3 protein is CASSKQGHQPQHF. In DNA form, the CDR3 reads TGTGCCAGCAGTAAACAGGGACATCAGCCCCAGCATTTT. The chain links TRBV12-3 or TRBV12-4 to TRBJ1-5, with D perhaps TRBD1 (6 bases). V was pared by 5 bases and J by 5 bases, with 10 bases between. The CDR3 contains 13 residues.

This clonotype was seen repeatedly, ten times or more. The CDR3 loop is CASSLRGNQPQHF. The CDR3 nucleotides read TGTGCCAGCAGCTTGAGGGGAAATCAGCCCCAGCATTTT. This chain connects TRBV7-2 to TRBJ1-5, with D possibly TRBD1 on 5 matching bases. CDR3 size: 13 residues. CDR1 is SGHTA, CDR2 FQGNSA, per germline. The V end was cut by 3 bases, the J end by 4 bases, with 7 bases between.

This CDR3 reads CASSQGVGTSSGNTIYF. The CDR3 DNA reads TGCGCCAGCAGCCAAGGAGTGGGCACGAGCTCTGGAAACACCATATATTTT. The chain uses TRBV4-3 and TRBJ1-3; the D is unclear. Trimming pared 1 base from V and 0 bases from J, leaving 13 bases between. CDR3 size: 17 residues. CDR1 is LGHNA, CDR2 YSLEER, per germline.

This clonotype was seen many times. The J gene is TRBJ1-6, the V gene TRBV10-2, with a possible D match to TRBD1 (5 bases). V lost 2 bases and J 7 bases, leaving 9 bases between the germline ends. Germline CDR1 is WSHSY and CDR2 is SAAADI. The CDR3 spans 14 residues. CDR3 loop: CASSEAQGNSPLHF. The CDR3 DNA reads TGCGCCAGCAGTGAGGCTCAGGGCAATTCACCCCTCCACTTT.

The chain has TRBV11-3 and TRBJ2-1; no clear D gene. Trimming removed 3 bases at V and 0 bases at J, with 9 bases between. The CDR3 totals 15 residues. Germline CDR1 reads SGHNT; CDR2 reads YENEEA. The CDR3 is CASSLGPSSYNEQFF. CDR3 sequence (DNA): TGTGCCAGCAGCTTGGGCCCGAGCTCCTACAATGAGCAGTTCTTC.

The CDR3 bases are TGTGCCAGCAGCTTAGCAGGCCCAACTAATGAAAAACTGTTTTTT. Protein product: CASSLAGPTNEKLFF. V is TRBV7-2 and J is TRBJ1-4; D is ambiguous. CDR1 is SGHTA, CDR2 FQGNSA, per germline. The V gene lost 0 bases and the J gene lost 0 bases, with 5 bases spanning the gap. The CDR3 has 15 amino acids.

The V call is TRBV4-3, the J call TRBJ2-2; no reliable D call. Trimming pared 8 bases from V and 4 bases from J, leaving 14 bases between. This CDR3 spans 14 amino acids. CDR1 LGHNA and CDR2 YSLEER come from the germline V gene. The CDR3: CASQKQTSTGELFF. Written as DNA, the CDR3 is TGCGCCAGCCAGAAGCAGACGAGCACCGGGGAGCTGTTTTTT.

This clonotype appeared many times. The chain employs TRBV27 and TRBJ2-7, with D tentatively TRBD2 (6 bases). Germline V gene lookup returns CDR1 MNHEY and CDR2 SMNVEV (reference sequence). The CDR3 is made up of 15 amino acids. V was clipped by 0 bases and J by 0 bases, with 9 bases between them. CDR3 nucleotide sequence: TGTGCCAGCAGTTTATCCCGGGAGAGCTCCTACGAGCAGTACTTC. It encodes CASSLSRESSYEQYF.

At least ten counts were recorded for this clonotype. The chain employs TRBV3-1 and TRBJ2-3; 9 bases map to TRBD1. Germline CDR1 LGHDT, CDR2 YNNKEL (reference sequence). This CDR3 spans 14 amino acids. The junction had 3 bases not matched to a gene; V was cut back by 5 bases and J by 3 bases. As DNA, the CDR3 is TGTGCCAGCAGCTATGGGACAGGGACAGATACGCAGTATTTT. Translation gives CASSYGTGTDTQYF.

The J gene is TRBJ2-1, the V gene TRBV7-3, with D perhaps assigned TRBD1 or TRBD2 (6 bases each). This CDR3 has 14 residues. The V end was cut by 2 bases, the J end by 10 bases, with 15 bases between. Germline V gene data show CDR1 as SGHTA and CDR2 as FQGTGA. The CDR3 sequence: CASSLGFGGWEQFF. CDR3 DNA: TGTGCCAGCAGCTTAGGGTTCGGGGGCTGGGAGCAGTTCTTC.

This clonotype has just a few counts. As DNA, the CDR3 is TGCGCCAGCGGACATATGAACACTGAAGCTTTCTTT. Translating gives CASGHMNTEAFF. The rearrangement uses TRBV10-2 and TRBJ1-1, with D tentatively TRBD1 (5 bases). V shed 8 bases and J shed 0 bases, with 7 bases lying between them. This CDR3 comprises 12 residues. The germline CDR1 and CDR2 sequences are WSHSY and SAAADI.

This clonotype was seen more than once but under ten times. This chain joins TRBV7-8 and TRBJ1-2; D is unresolved. The CDR3 spans 13 residues. Per germline, CDR1 SGHVS and CDR2 FQNEAQ. V lost 1 base to trimming and J lost 3 bases, with 6 bases between them. The CDR3 DNA is TGTGCCAGCAGCTTAGGCGGAGACTATGGCTACACCTTC. This encodes CASSLGGDYGYTF.

This clonotype appeared many times. The V and J genes are TRBV27 and TRBJ1-1; tentatively, D is TRBD1 (5 bases). Germline V gene data show CDR1 as MNHEY and CDR2 as SMNVEV (reference sequence). The V gene lost 2 bases and the J gene lost 6 bases, with 10 bases spanning the gap. This CDR3 is built from 13 residues. CDR3 region: CASSLGGGAEAFF. CDR3 in DNA: TGTGCCAGCAGTTTAGGAGGAGGGGCTGAAGCTTTCTTT.

The rearrangement links TRBV7-6 to TRBJ1-1; tentatively, D is TRBD1 (5 bases). This CDR3 has 12 amino acids. Germline assignment: CDR1 SGHVS and CDR2 FNYEAQ. Trimming stripped 2 bases from V and 7 bases from J, with 8 bases between. The CDR3 DNA reads TGTGCCAGCAGCTTAAGGGGTCATGAAGCTTTCTTT. Translating gives CASSLRGHEAFF.

This clonotype was seen a few times. The V call is TRBV18, the J call TRBJ1-1; 10 bases map to TRBD1. Per the germline V gene, CDR1 is KGHSH and CDR2 is LQKENI. Trimming cost V 2 bases and J 11 bases; bases outside gene matches: 8. This CDR3 is 14 amino acids long. The CDR3 region has the DNA TGTGCCAGCTCACCAGGCTCCGGGACAGGGGAGGCTTTCTTT. Protein sequence: CASSPGSGTGEAFF.

This clonotype was detected a few times. This chain uses TRBV7-9 with TRBJ2-3, with D possibly being TRBD2 (6 bases). Germline lookup yields CDR1 SEHNR and CDR2 FQNEAQ (reference sequence). The CDR3 contains 14 residues. Trimming took off 5 bases at V and 6 bases at J, with 15 bases between the two ends. This CDR3 is CASSPPPGDDTQYF. In DNA form, the CDR3 reads TGTGCCAGCAGCCCCCCACCGGGGGACGATACGCAGTATTTT.

Ten or more counts support this clonotype. The rearrangement uses TRBV12-5 and TRBJ2-1, with 9 positions matching TRBD1. The CDR3 spans 12 residues. Germline CDR1 is LGHNT and CDR2 is FRNRAP. V was clipped by 10 bases and J by 6 bases; unmatched bases: 4. CDR3 residues: CAKGQGRNEQFF. CDR3 DNA: TGTGCTAAGGGACAGGGACGCAATGAGCAGTTCTTC.

There are many counts of this clonotype. V gene TRBV5-1 combines with J gene TRBJ2-1; 11 bases are a match to TRBD1. Germline CDR1 and CDR2: SGHRS and YFSETQ. The length of the CDR3 is 18 residues. V trimming: 4 bases; J trimming: 1 base; junction bases outside the gene matches: 10. Written as DNA, the CDR3 is TGCGCCAGCAGCCCTGGGACAGGGGGAGACAGTTCCTACAATGAGCAGTTCTTC. This codes for CASSPGTGGDSSYNEQFF.

This clonotype was picked up a small number of times. This rearrangement joins TRBV12-3 or TRBV12-4 to TRBJ2-5, with 7 nucleotides matching TRBD1. Unmatched junction bases numbered 2, after V lost 6 bases and J lost 1 base. This CDR3 is built from 13 residues. Here the CDR3 DNA reads TGTGCCAGCAGAGGACAGGCCCAAGAGACCCAGTACTTC. Amino acid sequence: CASRGQAQETQYF.